This T cell receptor beta chain was identified during a study of Tregs in tolerant kidney transplant recipients. General study points: Antigen-driven expansion was suggested because donor-specific Tregs expanded more than all Tregs in tolerant patients. This study did not directly address biological reproducibility. Changing PCR primers prevented nucleotide comparison between some patients' samples.

Profiled with immunoSEQ multiplex PCR; TCRdb holds only in-frame clones, not every one. The table records approximately 93,000 clones, roughly 93% of them present only once. Worth noting for this clone: Antigen specificity is unknown.

Thawed PBMCs were FACS-sorted into unstimulated CD4+CD25+CD127- regulatory T cells, CD4+CD25- non-regulatory cells, CD4 and CD8 cells. The receptor comes from a human donor who received a combined kidney and bone marrow transplant. The sample here was CD4+ T cells from blood, taken before the transplant.

As DNA, the CDR3 is TGTGCCAGCTCAGGCGGGACAGGGACCTATAGCAATCAGCCCCAGCATTTT. It codes for CASSGGTGTYSNQPQHF. V and J are TRBV18 and TRBJ1-5; 9 bases line up with TRBD1. Germline CDR1 and CDR2: KGHSH and LQKENI. The CDR3 consists of 17 residues. V shed 5 bases and J 0 bases; nucleotides not matched to a gene: 8. Full variable domain (missing parts from reference TRBV18 and TRBJ1-5): NAGVMQNPRHLVRRRGQEARLRCSPMKGHSHVYWYRQLPEEGLKFMVYLQKENIIDESGMPKERFSAEFPKEGPSILRIQQVVRGDSAAYFCASSGGTGTYSNQPQHFGDGTRLSIL.